This T cell receptor (beta chain) comes out of a study of cytomegalovirus exposure and HLA in healthy donors (dated by TCRdb to 2016 to 2017). At the level of the whole study: In an earlier analysis of several hundred of the donors, 250 to 350 Gb of sequence data and approximately 100 million unique TCR beta sequences from roughly 180 million T cells were reported. The study combined high-throughput TCR immunosequencing, statistical association of individual TCRs with disease status, and machine learning to predict cytomegalovirus infection status. To study patterns of TCR occurrence, a later analysis re-analyzed previously published TCR beta repertoires from 650 to 750 donors and added high-resolution HLA genotyping. The number of donors typed differed by locus, with roughly 620-630 for A, B, C, DRB1 and DQB1, 522 for DQA1, some 570 for DPA1, and under 490 for DPB1. Every discovery cohort repertoire had been produced on one sequencing platform. The later analysis used no new phenotypic data to find candidate immune exposures, relying instead on TCR beta sequences and their occurrence across donors. Donor age, sex, ethnicity and CMV serostatus were compiled together with the repertoire data. An early release that covered around 590 HLA-typed donors contained approximately 290 gigabases of sequencing data and about 93 million unique TCR sequences. Because of strong linkage in the cohort, roughly five DR-DQ haplotypes were treated as single units for association and clustering. The aim of the study was to test whether cataloging public T cell receptors could identify signatures of past pathogen exposure. The genetic ancestry cluster associated with self-reported Caucasian donors included around 76% of the approximately 400 genotyped donors. The T cell repertoires of some 700 subjects were profiled by immunosequencing and related to cytomegalovirus serostatus. An earlier analysis of 500 to 750 of the donors applied high-throughput TCR beta sequencing to assess whether each TCR beta V gene segment acted as functional or pseudogenic. In addition to the first cohort of 666 subjects, a separate validation cohort of about 120 different subjects was used. Across about 380 genotyped donors of the cohort, an average of approximately 240,000 unique TCR beta nucleotide sequences per donor were sequenced, and around 19% of those sequences were non-productive. HLA typing covered class I and class II loci at four-digit resolution. Genome-wide SNP genotypes for about 65% of the 666 donors were used in a later genetic analysis, which treated that subset as a discovery cohort. Findings and caveats that apply to the study as a whole: The only immune exposure information available for the cohort was CMV serostatus. A later analysis found that most CMV-associated TCR beta chains appeared HLA-restricted, with HLA associations seemingly driven largely by CMV exposure. Strong co-occurrence of HLA alleles, especially DR and DQ, made assigning TCR associations to individual alleles difficult. Across donors, most TCR sequences were observed very rarely, whereas some public TCRs were present in many individuals. Presence/absence analyses assumed roughly uniform sequencing depth across donors, an assumption that may not hold. A group of highly shared sequence variants was considered likely to be a technical artifact of the sequencing pipeline. In a later analysis, TCR association rates were found to vary across HLA loci, with the most associated TCRs seen for DRB1 alleles and the fewest for HLA-C alleles. Specific HLA alleles were associated with 15,000 to 20,000 TCR beta sequences at a false discovery rate of 0.05 in a later analysis. A later genetic analysis associated a missense DCLRE1C variant with V-gene and J-gene trimming of TCR beta chains, and an independent cohort replicated the association. A later analysis found that HLA-associated TCR beta chains were more clonally expanded and had lower generation probabilities than equally common non-associated chains. In an earlier analysis of about 540 of the donors, most TCR beta V segments were observed in productive rearrangements about 87% or about 30% of the time, broadly matching IMGT annotations. A later analysis reported that several top co-occurrence clusters appeared linked to parvovirus B19, influenza, CMV and Epstein-Barr virus. A further reported finding was that TCR beta sequences accurately predicted the HLA-A and HLA-B alleles for most subjects in the first cohort. Compared with the roughly 720-donor mean, donors in an Asian-associated ancestry cluster had fewer N-insertions in productive TCRs, according to a later genetic analysis. Linkage disequilibrium might explain the correlated functional status among segregating V segments, but an unknown experimental factor could not be excluded. Cytomegalovirus status was reported to be diagnosed by the classifier with high specificity and sensitivity in both the original and validation cohorts. The earlier analysis of some 540 of the donors excluded 15 to 20 rarely observed V segments, including chromosome 9 orphons, because counts were too low. The cohort was sequenced for TCR beta chains only, and without alpha or paired-chain data the features that could be detected were limited. The 87-base-pair reads could not distinguish some IMGT-functional V segments, including TRBV6-2 and TRBV6-3, so those segments were excluded. In vitro tests confirmed that a few of the cytomegalovirus-associated TCR beta chains recognize cytomegalovirus antigens. The study gave a list of about 160 TCR beta chains associated with cytomegalovirus. The authors suggested that the approach could potentially be extended to other disease states and immunological phenotypes. HLA typing was unavailable for some donors at each locus, so association tests used only the typed subset.

CDR1 and CDR2, looked up from the germline V gene (reference sequence), are SEHNR and FQNEAQ. V loses 4 bases of germline sequence and J loses 0 bases, and the interval between the two ends is 13 bases. CDR3 length: 15 amino acids, cysteine to phenylalanine. The DNA shown is the 45-base CDR3, in frame from base 1. In total, approximately 700 healthy bone marrow donors made up the cohort. All cohort members were sampled while nominally healthy, although unrecorded immune exposures were likely present. The donor was CMV seronegative and was included in the group of under 450 seronegative cohort members. Each donor provided a peripheral blood sample, and peripheral blood mononuclear cells were used for TCR beta sequencing. The Qiagen DNeasy Blood Extraction Kit was used to extract genomic DNA from the blood cell samples. Libraries were built with the immunoSEQ multiplex PCR assay. The multiplex PCR relied on a mix of 60 forward primers for TCR Vbeta segments and 13 reverse primers for TCR Jbeta segments. The CDR3 region of rearranged TCR beta genes was amplified from genomic DNA by a multiplex PCR assay. Amplified TCR beta libraries were sequenced as 87-base-pair reads on the Illumina HiSeq System. The study's own analysis went as follows. A later analysis tallied about 77 million unique TCR beta chains across the 666 repertoires, and about 10 million of those chains were shared by two or more donors. To remove PCR and sequencing errors, raw reads were error-corrected and collapsed into unique sequences using a nearest-neighbor algorithm that merged closely related sequences. V, D and J gene segments were assigned by aligning CDR3 sequences to IMGT reference sequences. For a sequence to be retained, at least a six-nucleotide match to both a V gene segment and a J gene segment was required. A rearrangement counted as productive if the CDR3 had no stop codons and remained in frame with V and J, and every other rearrangement counted as non-productive. CDR3 was defined by IMGT convention, running from the second conserved V-encoded cysteine to the conserved J-encoded phenylalanine. In an earlier analysis of 550 to 650 of the donors, sequences lacking an unambiguous match to a single V gene segment were excluded. In an earlier analysis of 500 to 750 of the donors, V segments were called functional above 56.7% productive rearrangements and were called segregating when the between-donor standard deviation exceeded 5%. To diagnose cytomegalovirus status from the catalog of TCR beta chain sequences, a statistical classification framework was built. A later analysis assigned V and J genes by comparing TCR nucleotide sequences with IMGT/GENE-DB human TR gene sequences. Using the TCRdist pipeline, a later analysis assigned CDR3 sequences along with most-parsimonious VDJ recombination scenarios. In a later analysis, each TCR beta chain was defined by its CDR3 amino acid sequence together with its V-gene family, and reads without a unique V-gene family were excluded. A later analysis removed 550 to 700 highly shared, low-generation-probability nucleotide sequences to deal with suspected cross-contamination and a sequencing artifact. In a later analysis, a clonal expansion index was calculated for each public chain from normalized within-repertoire ranks of inferred template counts. A later analysis computed generation probabilities with a VDJ recombination model fitted to out-of-frame rearrangements, and checked the results against IGoR. Hypergeometric tests were used in a later analysis to score TCR-TCR, TCR-HLA and TCR-CMV co-occurrence, with a repertoire-size bias correction applied to the TCR pairs. A later analysis estimated false discovery rates by permuting HLA or CMV assignments 20 times. A later analysis grouped co-occurring TCRs with DBSCAN, adding TCRdist sequence similarity when clustering within HLA-allele-positive subsets. Repertoires with fewer than 30,000 or more than 120,000 public chains were left out of co-occurrence clustering, as were five repertoires with anomalous nucleotide sharing. TCRdb re-hosts the immuneACCESS table, in-frame sequences only. Its copies lack some clones; in the studies checked, an unresolved V gene accounts for under half of them, and the cause for the rest is not known. The V and J calls and the clone size are those of that table, but D and trimming were determined from the DNA. The sample profile shows some 270,000 clones; about 80% of them were found once. 0.3% of the sample goes to the ten largest clones.

A note on this clone: Its antigen has not been determined. No quality values exist for individual bases; no much larger clone is one base distant.

What was sequenced was PBMCs. The sequence is built from TRBV7-9 and TRBJ2-7; 7 matching bases give a weak D call of TRBD2. The receptor was derived from a girl aged 2 to 10 in good health and CMV-seronegative. CDR3 sequence: CASSSRGADSYEQYF. The nucleotide sequence is given as TGTGCCAGCAGCTCTCGGGGGGCCGACTCCTACGAGCAGTACTTC.